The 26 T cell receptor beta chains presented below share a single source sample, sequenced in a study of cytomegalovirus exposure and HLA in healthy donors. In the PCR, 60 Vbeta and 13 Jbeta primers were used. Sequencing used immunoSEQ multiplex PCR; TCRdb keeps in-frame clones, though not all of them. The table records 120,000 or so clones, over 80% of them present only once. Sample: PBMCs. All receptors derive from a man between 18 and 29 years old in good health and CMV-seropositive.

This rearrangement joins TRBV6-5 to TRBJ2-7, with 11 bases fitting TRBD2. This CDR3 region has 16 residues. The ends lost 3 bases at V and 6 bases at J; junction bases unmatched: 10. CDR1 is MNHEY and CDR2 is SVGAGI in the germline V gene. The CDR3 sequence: CASSYSPLAGGSEQYF. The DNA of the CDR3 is TGTGCCAGCAGTTATTCGCCCCTAGCGGGGGGTTCCGAGCAGTACTTC.

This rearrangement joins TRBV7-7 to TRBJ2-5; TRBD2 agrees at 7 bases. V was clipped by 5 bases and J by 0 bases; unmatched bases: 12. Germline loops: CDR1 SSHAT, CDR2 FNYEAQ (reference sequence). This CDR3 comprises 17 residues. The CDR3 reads CASSPGRASGYQETQYF. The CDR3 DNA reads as TGTGCCAGCAGCCCCGGGCGGGCTAGCGGCTACCAAGAGACCCAGTACTTC.

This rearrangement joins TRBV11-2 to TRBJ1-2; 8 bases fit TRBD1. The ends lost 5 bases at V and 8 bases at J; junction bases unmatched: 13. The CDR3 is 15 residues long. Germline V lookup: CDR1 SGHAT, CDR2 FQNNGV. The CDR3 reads CASSPGGQGLGGYTF. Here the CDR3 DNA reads TGTGCCAGCAGCCCAGGTGGACAGGGCCTAGGGGGCTACACCTTC.

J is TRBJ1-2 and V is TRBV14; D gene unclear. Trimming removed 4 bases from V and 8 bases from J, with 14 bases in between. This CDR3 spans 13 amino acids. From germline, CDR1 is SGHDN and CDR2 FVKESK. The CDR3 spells CASSLIPGMGYTF. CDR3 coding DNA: TGTGCCAGCAGCCTCATCCCGGGGATGGGCTACACCTTC.

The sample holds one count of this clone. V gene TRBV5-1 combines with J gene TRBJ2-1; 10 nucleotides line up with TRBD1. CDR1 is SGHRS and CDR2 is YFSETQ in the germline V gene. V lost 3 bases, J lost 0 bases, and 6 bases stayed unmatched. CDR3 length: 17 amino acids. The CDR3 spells CASSSGTGASSYNEQFF. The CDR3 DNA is TGCGCCAGCAGCTCTGGGACAGGGGCCAGCTCCTACAATGAGCAGTTCTTC.

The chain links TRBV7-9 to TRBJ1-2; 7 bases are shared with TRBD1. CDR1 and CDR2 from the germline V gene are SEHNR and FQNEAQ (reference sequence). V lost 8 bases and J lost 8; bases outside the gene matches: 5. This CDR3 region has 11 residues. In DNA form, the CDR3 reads TGTGCCAGCGGCAGGGGGGAAGGCTACACCTTC. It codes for CASGRGEGYTF.

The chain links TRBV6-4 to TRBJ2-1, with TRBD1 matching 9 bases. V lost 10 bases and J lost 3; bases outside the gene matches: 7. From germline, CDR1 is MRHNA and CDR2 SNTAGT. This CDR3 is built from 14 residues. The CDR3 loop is CATRGGQGYNEQFF. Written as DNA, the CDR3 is TGTGCCACCCGAGGGGGACAGGGCTACAATGAGCAGTTCTTC.

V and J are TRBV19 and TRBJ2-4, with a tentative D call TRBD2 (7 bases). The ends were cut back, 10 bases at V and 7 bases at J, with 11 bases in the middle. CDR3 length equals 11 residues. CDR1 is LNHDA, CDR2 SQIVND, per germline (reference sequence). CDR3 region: CATRGGNIQYF. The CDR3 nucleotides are TGTGCCACTAGGGGGGGGAACATTCAGTACTTC.

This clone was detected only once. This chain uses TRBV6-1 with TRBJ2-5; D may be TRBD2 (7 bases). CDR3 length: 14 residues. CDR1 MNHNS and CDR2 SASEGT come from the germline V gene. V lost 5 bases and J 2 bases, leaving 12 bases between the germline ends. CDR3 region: CASSLQGGQETQYF. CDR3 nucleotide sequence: TGTGCCAGCAGTCTACAGGGAGGGCAAGAGACCCAGTACTTC.

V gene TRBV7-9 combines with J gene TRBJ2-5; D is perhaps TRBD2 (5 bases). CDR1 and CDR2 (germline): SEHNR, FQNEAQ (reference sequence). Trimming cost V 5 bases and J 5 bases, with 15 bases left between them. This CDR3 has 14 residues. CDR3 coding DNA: TGTGCCAGCAGCCTAATCCAATCGGGGGAGACCCAGTACTTC. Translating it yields CASSLIQSGETQYF.

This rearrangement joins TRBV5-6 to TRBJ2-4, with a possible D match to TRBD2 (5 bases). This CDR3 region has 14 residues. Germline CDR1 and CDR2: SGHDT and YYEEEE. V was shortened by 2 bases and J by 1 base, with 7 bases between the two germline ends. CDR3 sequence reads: CASSFTGAKNIQYF. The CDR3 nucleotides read TGTGCCAGCAGCTTTACGGGGGCCAAAAACATTCAGTACTTC.

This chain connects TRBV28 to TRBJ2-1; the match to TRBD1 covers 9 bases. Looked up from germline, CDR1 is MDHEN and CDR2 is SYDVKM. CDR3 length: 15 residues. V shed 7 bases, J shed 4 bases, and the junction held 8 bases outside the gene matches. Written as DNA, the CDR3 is TGTGCCAGCACTCCCGGGGGACAGGGTTACAATGAGCAGTTCTTC. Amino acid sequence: CASTPGGQGYNEQFF.

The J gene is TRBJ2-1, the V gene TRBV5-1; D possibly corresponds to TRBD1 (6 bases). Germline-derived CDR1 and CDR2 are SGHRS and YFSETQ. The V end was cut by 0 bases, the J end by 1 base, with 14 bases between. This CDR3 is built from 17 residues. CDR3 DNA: TGCGCCAGCAGCTTGGCCCCTACAGGGACGTCCTACAATGAGCAGTTCTTC. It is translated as CASSLAPTGTSYNEQFF.

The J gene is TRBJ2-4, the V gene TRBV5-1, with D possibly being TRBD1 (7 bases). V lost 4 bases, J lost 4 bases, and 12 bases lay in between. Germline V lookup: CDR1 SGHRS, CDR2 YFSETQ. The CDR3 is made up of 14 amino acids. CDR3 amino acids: CASSEAGGKNIQYF. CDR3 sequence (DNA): TGCGCCAGCAGCGAAGCAGGGGGGAAAAACATTCAGTACTTC.

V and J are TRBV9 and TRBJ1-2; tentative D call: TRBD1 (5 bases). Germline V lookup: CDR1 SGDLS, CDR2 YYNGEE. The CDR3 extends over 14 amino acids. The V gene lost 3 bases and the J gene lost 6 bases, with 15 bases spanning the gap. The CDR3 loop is CASSGGWQGDGYTF. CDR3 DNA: TGTGCCAGCAGCGGGGGCTGGCAGGGCGATGGCTACACCTTC.

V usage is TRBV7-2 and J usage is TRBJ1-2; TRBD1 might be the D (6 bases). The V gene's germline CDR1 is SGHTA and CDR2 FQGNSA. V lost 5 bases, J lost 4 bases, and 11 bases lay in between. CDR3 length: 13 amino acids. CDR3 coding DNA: TGTGCCAGCAGCCCAGGGGTGACCTATGGCTACACCTTC. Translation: CASSPGVTYGYTF. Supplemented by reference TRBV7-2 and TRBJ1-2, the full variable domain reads GAGVSQSPSNKVTEKGKDVELRCDPISGHTALYWYRQSLGQGLEFLIYFQGNSAPDKSGLPSDRFSAERTGGSVSTLTIQRTQQEDSAVYLCASSPGVTYGYTFGSGTRLTVV.

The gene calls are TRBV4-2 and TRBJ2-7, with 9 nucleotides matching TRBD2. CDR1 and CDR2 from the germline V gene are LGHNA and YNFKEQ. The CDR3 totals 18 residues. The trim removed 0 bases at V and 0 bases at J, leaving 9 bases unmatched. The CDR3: CASSQEWELAGYSYEQYF. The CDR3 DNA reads TGTGCCAGCAGCCAAGAATGGGAACTAGCGGGTTACTCCTACGAGCAGTACTTC.

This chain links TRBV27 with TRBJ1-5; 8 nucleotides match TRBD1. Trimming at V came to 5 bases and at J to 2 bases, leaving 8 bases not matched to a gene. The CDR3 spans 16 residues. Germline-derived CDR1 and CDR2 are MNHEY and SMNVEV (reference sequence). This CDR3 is CASSLKPTGGNQPQHF. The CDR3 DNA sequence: TGTGCCAGCAGTCTTAAGCCGACAGGGGGCAATCAGCCCCAGCATTTT.

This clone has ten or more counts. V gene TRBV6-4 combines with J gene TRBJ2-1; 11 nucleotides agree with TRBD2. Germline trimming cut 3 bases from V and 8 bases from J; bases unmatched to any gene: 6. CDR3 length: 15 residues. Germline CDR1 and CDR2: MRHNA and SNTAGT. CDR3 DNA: TGTGCCAGCAGTGAAGTTAGCGGGGGGGCACATGAGCAGTTCTTC. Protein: CASSEVSGGAHEQFF.

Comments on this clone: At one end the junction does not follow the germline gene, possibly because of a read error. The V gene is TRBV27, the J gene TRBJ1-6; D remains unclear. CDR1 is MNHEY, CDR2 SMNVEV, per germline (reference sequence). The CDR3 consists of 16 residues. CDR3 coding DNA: TGTGCCAGCAGTTCGGGATTTCGCCACTATGATTCACCCCTCCACTTT. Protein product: CASSSGFRHYDSPLHF.

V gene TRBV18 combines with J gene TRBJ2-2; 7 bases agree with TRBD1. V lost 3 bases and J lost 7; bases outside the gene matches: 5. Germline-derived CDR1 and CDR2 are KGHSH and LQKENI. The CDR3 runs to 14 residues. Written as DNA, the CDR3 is TGTGCCAGCTCACCGGGACAGTCGGGCGGGGAGCTGTTTTTT. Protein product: CASSPGQSGGELFF.

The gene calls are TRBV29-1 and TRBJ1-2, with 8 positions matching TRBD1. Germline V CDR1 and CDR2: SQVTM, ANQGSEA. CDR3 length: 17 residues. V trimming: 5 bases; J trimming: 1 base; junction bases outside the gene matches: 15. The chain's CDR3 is CSVSTGGIVPGNYGYTF. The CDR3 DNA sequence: TGCAGCGTTTCTACAGGGGGAATTGTTCCGGGTAACTATGGCTACACCTTC.

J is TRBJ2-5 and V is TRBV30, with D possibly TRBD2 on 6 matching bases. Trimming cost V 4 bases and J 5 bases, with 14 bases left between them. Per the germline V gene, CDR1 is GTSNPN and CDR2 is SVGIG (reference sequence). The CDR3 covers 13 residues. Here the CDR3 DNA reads TGTGCCTGGACTCCAGACAGCGGGGAGACCCAGTACTTC. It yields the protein CAWTPDSGETQYF.

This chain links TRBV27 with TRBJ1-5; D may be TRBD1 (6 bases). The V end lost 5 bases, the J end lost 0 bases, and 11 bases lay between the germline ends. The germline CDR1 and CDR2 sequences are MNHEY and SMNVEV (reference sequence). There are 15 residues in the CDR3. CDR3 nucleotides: TGTGCCAGCAGTAAGAACAGGGATAGCAATCAGCCCCAGCATTTT. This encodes CASSKNRDSNQPQHF.

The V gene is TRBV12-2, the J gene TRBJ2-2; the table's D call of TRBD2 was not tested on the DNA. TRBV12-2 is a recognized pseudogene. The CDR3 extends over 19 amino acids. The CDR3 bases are TGTGCAAGTCGCTTAGTTACCAGGGGACTAGCGGGGGGAGCCGGGGAGCTGTTTTTT. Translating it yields CASRLVTRGLAGGAGELFF.

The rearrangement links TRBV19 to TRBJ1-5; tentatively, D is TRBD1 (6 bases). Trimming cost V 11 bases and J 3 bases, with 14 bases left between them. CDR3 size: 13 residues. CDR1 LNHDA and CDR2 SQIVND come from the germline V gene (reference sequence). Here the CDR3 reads CACMDRDNQPQHF. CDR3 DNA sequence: TGTGCCTGCATGGACAGAGACAATCAGCCCCAGCATTTT.